One sample yielded the 2 T cell receptor beta chains listed below, sequenced in a study of T cell responses to AZD1222 COVID-19 vaccine listed by TCRdb under 2021. Libraries were prepared through the immunoSEQ multiplex PCR assay. TCRdb took this table from immuneACCESS and kept in-frame rearrangements with V and J called. Such tables lack part of the clones; where checked against another copy, unresolved V genes explain under half of the gap, and the rest is unexplained. The sample records approximately 110,000 clones, about 80% of which are singletons. The ten largest clones represent around a tenth of the sample. The time point label of this sample denotes: baseline before first vaccination. The material was peripheral blood, obtained on day 0 of AZD1222 vaccination. These receptors all come from an adult in good health.

The chain employs TRBV24-1 and TRBJ2-1; TRBD2 matches 7 bases. Germline lookup yields CDR1 KGHDR and CDR2 SFDVKD. V was clipped by 3 bases and J by 4 bases; unmatched bases: 17. This CDR3 has 19 amino acids. The CDR3 region is CATSDPQRDVLSGYNEQFF. The CDR3, as DNA: TGTGCCACCAGTGATCCACAGCGGGATGTACTTTCCGGTTACAATGAGCAGTTCTTC.

This chain joins TRBV30 and TRBJ1-3; D call uncertain. The germline V and J ends were trimmed by 0 bases and 8 bases, with 8 bases remaining between them. The CDR3 extends over 12 amino acids. Germline lookup yields CDR1 GTSNPN and CDR2 SVGIG (reference sequence). DNA of the CDR3: TGTGCCTGGAGTGTATCCGGGTACACCATATATTTT. Its translation: CAWSVSGYTIYF. The full variable domain, rest sourced from reference TRBV30 and TRBJ1-3, is SQTIHQWPATLVQPVGSPLSLECTVEGTSNPNLYWYRQAAGRGLQLLFYSVGIGQISSEVPQNLSASRPQDRQFILSSKKLLLSDSGFYLCAWSVSGYTIYFGEGSWLTVV.